A selection of T cell receptor beta chains follows, all from one sample in a study of T-cell reconstitution after alpha-beta-depleted transplantation in children. TCRdb reprocessed the PCR reads with MiXCR, giving one entry per CDR3 protein. The sample shows about 200,000 distinct CDR3 sequences, roughly 6.5% of them seen only once. The sequenced sample was PBMCs, obtained before TCRalphabeta/CD19-depleted stem cell transplant. The receptors originated from a girl less than two years old with combined immunodeficiency, due to receive a stem cell transplant. The conserved cysteine and the conserved F or W are not part of the CDR3 here. The size field is filled for only some rows; it gives once, few, many or a size class.

many,TRBV4-3,TRBJ1-1,ASSYREGGTEAF
.,TRBV21-1,TRBJ2-7,ATPQTRKQSYEQY
many,TRBV7-9,TRBJ2-7,ASSLGLQGVSYEQY
many,TRBV28,TRBJ2-7,ASSHWDRGSYEQY
many,TRBV5-1,TRBJ2-7,ASSPLWAGEQY
many,TRBV20-1,TRBJ1-6,SARGTAHSPLH
many,TRBV13,TRBJ2-2,ASSLLAGRNTGELF
many,TRBV3-1,TRBJ2-7,ASSFTLWDYEQY
many,TRBV6-5,TRBJ1-6,ASSYMGQGVSPLH
.,TRBV28,TRBJ2-2,ASSSYQPGLGRGELF
many,TRBV12-3/TRBV12-4,TRBJ2-1,ASSFPVNEQF
many,TRBV12-3/TRBV12-4,TRBJ2-2,ASSPGYGGGDRDGELF
many,TRBV7-3,TRBJ2-1,ASSLIGAPMSEQF
many,TRBV7-9,TRBJ2-5,ASSWTPTGTQY
many,TRBV13,TRBJ1-1,ASSPDRGGTEAF
many,TRBV29-1,TRBJ2-1,SVTPGQGFGSYNEQF
few,TRBV13,TRBJ1-2,ASSFRGGFYYGYT
many,TRBV5-1,TRBJ2-7,ASSLRQGLNEQY
many,TRBV7-8,TRBJ1-1,ASTGGVNTEAF
many,TRBV6-5,TRBJ1-3,ASSYVRGSGNTIY
many,TRBV12-5,TRBJ2-1,ASGGAGRGYINEQF
many,TRBV20-1,TRBJ2-1,SAHQGIFSSGEQF
many,TRBV11-2,TRBJ2-7,ASSVPNYEQY
many,TRBV12-3/TRBV12-4,TRBJ1-5,ASSFRGGSQPQH
many,TRBV12-3/TRBV12-4,TRBJ2-1,ASSAGLAGHEQF
many,TRBV7-2,TRBJ2-5,ASSLGAFGSETQY
many,TRBV15,TRBJ1-2,ATSRADTTYGYT
many,TRBV7-9,TRBJ2-1,ASSPPNGAGGYNEQF
many,TRBV5-1,TRBJ2-7,ASSSLQGSYEQY
.,TRBV7-6,TRBJ2-7,ASSPTGTSINEQY
many,TRBV3-1,TRBJ2-3,ASSQDFPGTSTDTQY
many,TRBV12-3/TRBV12-4,TRBJ2-7,ASGTQPYEQY
.,TRBV12-3/TRBV12-4,TRBJ2-3,ASSFYFLGGGHTDTQY
many,TRBV9,TRBJ1-6,ASSVGGGDSYNSPLH
many,TRBV7-9,TRBJ2-7,ASSLHAEQY
many,TRBV11-2,TRBJ2-7,ASSSLGGVYEQY
many,TRBV20-1,TRBJ2-7,SARGLGGGYEQY
many,TRBV4-2,TRBJ2-3,ASSQAVREGLADTQY
many,TRBV24-1,TRBJ2-7,ATGGGGNSYEQY
many,TRBV10-3,TRBJ2-1,AISISEHEQF
many,TRBV27,TRBJ2-1,ASSSQGVHNEQF